This TCR beta chain came from a study of CD8 T cells in Susac syndrome. General study findings and limits: A handful of Susac-specific public clones appeared in CD8+ TEMRA repertoires, and around 16 in total CD8+ repertoires.

After extraction with the RNeasy kit, roughly 0.5 to 1 ug of the RNA was reverse transcribed using random hexamers. TCRdb re-derived calls from the immunoSEQ multiplex PCR reads in MiXCR, one entry per CDR3 protein. Of around 110,000 distinct CDR3 sequences listed, roughly 95% are singletons. TEMRA cells were FACS-enriched, and CD8+ and CD4+ T cells were isolated negatively. CDR3 length: 18 amino acids. J was trimmed by 1 base and V by 5 bases; bases with no gene match: 13. Germline V CDR1 and CDR2: MNHNS, SASEGT. Notes on this clonotype: The antigen is undetermined.

The chain couples TRBV6-1 to TRBJ2-2, with 7 bases identical to TRBD1. This clonotype was obtained from a human donor with Susac syndrome. The sample comprised CD8+ T cells from PBMCs. The CDR3 is CASSPRRGGQVNTGELFF. CDR3 sequence (DNA): TGTGCCAGCAGTCCACGAAGAGGAGGACAGGTGAACACCGGGGAGCTGTTTTTT.